The rows below give T cell receptor beta chains drawn from one sample of a study of blood T cell repertoires in COVID-19. Here immunoSEQ multiplex PCR was the method, and the copy in TCRdb shows in-frame clones only, minus some. The profile shows roughly 520,000 clones, 85% to 90% of them singletons. The material sequenced was PBMCs or T cells enriched from blood (not recorded which). The receptor set was obtained from a woman in her 40s who had recovered from COVID-19. Each CDR3 is given with its conserved first and last residue. A D gene is named only where the DNA matches it firmly. Clone size is stated in some rows and not others, as once, few, many or a class when expanded.

J	V	D	size	CDR3	DNA
TRBJ1-2	TRBV7-9	TRBD1	-	CASSLGDRAVEYGYTF	TGTGCCAGCAGCTTAGGGGACAGGGCGGTTGAGTATGGCTACACCTTC
TRBJ1-5	TRBV19	TRBD1	-	CASRPSSTGWSNQPQHF	TGTGCCAGTAGGCCATCGTCGACAGGGTGGAGCAATCAGCCCCAGCATTTT
TRBJ2-3	TRBV28	-	-	CASSSKGGRDTQYF	TGTGCCAGCAGTTCGAAGGGGGGGCGAGATACGCAGTATTTT
TRBJ1-2	TRBV5-1	-	-	CASSLETGSHGYTF	TGCGCCAGCAGCTTGGAGACGGGGTCCCATGGCTACACCTTC
TRBJ2-2	TRBV24-1	-	-	CATSDRTGLDTGELFF	TGTGCCACCAGTGATCGCACAGGGCTGGACACCGGGGAGCTGTTTTTT
TRBJ2-1	TRBV2	TRBD2	many	CASSPLAGGGNEQFF	TGTGCCAGCAGCCCCTTAGCGGGAGGGGGCAATGAGCAGTTCTTC
TRBJ1-1	TRBV5-1	-	-	CASSARGGDDTEAFF	TGCGCCAGCTCCGCAAGGGGGGGCGATGACACTGAAGCTTTCTTT
TRBJ2-1	TRBV24-1	-	-	CATSDLRSSRNEQFF	TGTGCCACCAGTGATTTGCGGTCTAGCAGGAATGAGCAGTTCTTC
TRBJ1-2	TRBV18	-	-	CASSPRQGNYGYTF	TGTGCCAGCTCACCTCGGCAGGGAAACTATGGCTACACCTTC
TRBJ2-7	TRBV7-9	-	-	CASSPLLGGRRSSYEQYF	TGTGCCAGCAGCCCCTTACTCGGGGGACGGAGGAGCTCCTACGAGCAGTACTTC
TRBJ2-7	TRBV5-6	TRBD1	-	CASSFTGVGDEQYF	TGTGCCAGCAGCTTCACAGGGGTTGGGGACGAGCAGTACTTC
TRBJ2-7	TRBV27	TRBD1	-	CASSLSPPRGQPHYEQYF	TGTGCCAGCAGTTTATCGCCTCCGAGGGGACAGCCACACTACGAGCAGTACTTC
TRBJ1-2	TRBV7-9	-	-	CASSLAPKPDYGYTF	TGTGCCAGCAGCTTAGCGCCAAAGCCTGACTATGGCTACACCTTC
TRBJ2-7	TRBV27	-	-	CAVRRIGTGQYEQYF	TGTGCCGTCCGCCGGATCGGGACTGGACAATACGAGCAGTACTTC
TRBJ1-6	TRBV19	TRBD1	-	CASRNSGTGNSPLHF	TGTGCCAGTAGGAACTCCGGGACAGGAAATTCACCCCTCCACTTT
TRBJ1-1	TRBV12-3/TRBV12-4	TRBD1	-	CASSPGTGRAFF	TGTGCCAGCAGTCCCGGGACAGGGAGGGCTTTCTTT
TRBJ2-6	TRBV30	-	-	CAWTLNQGSGANVLTF	TGTGCCTGGACCTTGAACCAGGGGTCTGGGGCCAACGTCCTGACTTTC
TRBJ2-1	TRBV27	-	-	CASSSFTSGYNEQFF	TGTGCCAGCAGTTCCTTCACATCCGGGTACAATGAGCAGTTCTTC
TRBJ1-3	TRBV7-2	-	few	CASSRAGFSGNTIYF	TGTGCCAGCAGCCGGGCGGGATTCTCTGGAAACACCATATATTTT
TRBJ2-3	TRBV11-3	-	-	CASSLDRTATDTQYF	TGTGCCAGCAGCTTAGATAGGACAGCCACAGATACGCAGTATTTT
TRBJ2-4	TRBV27	-	-	CASSSLGEVPIEKNIQYF	TGTGCCAGCAGTTCCCTCGGGGAAGTGCCTATCGAGAAAAACATTCAGTACTTC
TRBJ2-3	TRBV11-3	-	-	CASSRPDGTSTDTQYF	TGTGCCAGCAGCCGACCGGACGGGACTAGCACAGATACGCAGTATTTT
TRBJ2-1	TRBV9	TRBD2	-	CASSVWGLESNEQFF	TGTGCCAGCAGCGTATGGGGACTAGAAAGCAATGAGCAGTTCTTC
TRBJ2-7	TRBV27	TRBD2	-	CASSLTVSSGLYEQYF	TGTGCCAGCAGTTTAACCGTGTCTAGCGGGTTATACGAGCAGTACTTC
TRBJ2-3	TRBV4-1	TRBD2	-	CASSLSGRAGQGTQYF	TGCGCCAGCAGCCTTAGCGGGAGGGCCGGGCAGGGTACGCAGTATTTT
TRBJ1-5	TRBV16	-	-	CASSQSGEGDQPQHF	TGTGCCAGCAGCCAATCTGGGGAGGGGGATCAGCCCCAGCATTTT
TRBJ1-3	TRBV4-2	TRBD1	-	CASSLTGGPSSGNTIYF	TGTGCCAGCAGCCTCACAGGGGGCCCCTCCTCTGGAAACACCATATATTTT
TRBJ1-1	TRBV9	-	-	CASSATGRVGTEAFF	TGTGCCAGCAGCGCAACGGGCAGGGTTGGCACTGAAGCTTTCTTT
TRBJ2-7	TRBV7-9	-	-	CASSLGEAGPGQYF	TGTGCCAGCAGCTTAGGCGAGGCGGGCCCGGGGCAGTACTTC
TRBJ1-3	TRBV3-1/TRBV3-2	-	-	CASSQVLHGNTIYF	TGTGCCAGCAGCCAGGTACTCCACGGAAACACCATATATTTT